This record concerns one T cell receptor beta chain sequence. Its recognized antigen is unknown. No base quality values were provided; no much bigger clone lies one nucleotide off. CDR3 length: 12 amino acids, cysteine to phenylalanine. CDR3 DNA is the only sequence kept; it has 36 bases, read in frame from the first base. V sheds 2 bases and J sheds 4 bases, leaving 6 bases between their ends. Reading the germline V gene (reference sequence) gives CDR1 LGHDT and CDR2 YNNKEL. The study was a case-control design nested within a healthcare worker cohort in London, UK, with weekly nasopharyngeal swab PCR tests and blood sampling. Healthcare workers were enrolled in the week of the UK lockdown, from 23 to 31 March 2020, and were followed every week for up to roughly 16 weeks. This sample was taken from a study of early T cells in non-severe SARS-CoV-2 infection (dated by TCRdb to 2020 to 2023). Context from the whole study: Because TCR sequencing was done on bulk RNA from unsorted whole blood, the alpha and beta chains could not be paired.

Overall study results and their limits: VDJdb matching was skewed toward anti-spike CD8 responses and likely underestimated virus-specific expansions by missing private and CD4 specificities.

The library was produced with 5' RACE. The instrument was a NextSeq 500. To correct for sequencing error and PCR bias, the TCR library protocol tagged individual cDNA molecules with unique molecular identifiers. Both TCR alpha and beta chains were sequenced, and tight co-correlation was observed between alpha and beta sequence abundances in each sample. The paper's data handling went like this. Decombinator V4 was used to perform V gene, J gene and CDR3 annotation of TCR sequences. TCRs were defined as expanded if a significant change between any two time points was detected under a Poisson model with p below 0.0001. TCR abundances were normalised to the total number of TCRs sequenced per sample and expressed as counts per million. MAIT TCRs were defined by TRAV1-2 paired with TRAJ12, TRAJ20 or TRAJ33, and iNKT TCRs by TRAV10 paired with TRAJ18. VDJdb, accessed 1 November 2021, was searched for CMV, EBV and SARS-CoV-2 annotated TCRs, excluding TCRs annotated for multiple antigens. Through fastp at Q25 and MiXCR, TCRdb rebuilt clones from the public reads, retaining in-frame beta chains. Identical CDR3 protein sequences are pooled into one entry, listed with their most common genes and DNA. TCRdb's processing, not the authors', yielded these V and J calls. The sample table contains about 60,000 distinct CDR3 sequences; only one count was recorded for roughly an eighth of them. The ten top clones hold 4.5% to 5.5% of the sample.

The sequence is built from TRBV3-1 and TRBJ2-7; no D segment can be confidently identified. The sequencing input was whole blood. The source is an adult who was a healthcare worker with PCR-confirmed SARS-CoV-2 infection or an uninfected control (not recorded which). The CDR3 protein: CASSQTVYEQYF. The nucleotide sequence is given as TGTGCCAGCAGCCAAACGGTGTACGAGCAGTACTTC.